The clone carrying this T cell receptor beta chain came up a few times. Antigen specificity is unknown. The data are from a study of T-cell memory formation after mild COVID-19. Study conclusions and caveats: Shrinking CD4+ clones were chiefly CM and EM; CD8+ ones were chiefly EMRA. Among clones peaking at day 37 in the second wave, SARS-CoV-2 specificity remained unconfirmed.

This CDR3 has 15 residues. V was pared by 0 bases and J by 4 bases, with 11 bases between. In germline, CDR1 is SGHRS, CDR2 YFSETQ. 5'RACE, which relied on constant-segment primers, yielded TCR alpha and TCR beta cDNA libraries carrying sample barcodes and UMIs. TCRdb ran MiXCR on the 5' RACE reads and lists one entry per CDR3 protein. The table has 250,000 to 350,000 distinct CDR3 sequences, approximately 15% seen once. The sample comprised PBMCs or a T cell subset sorted from them (not recorded which). This sequence originates from a man aged 18 to 29 who had mild COVID-19 (a few samples of this study predate the infection). Cell type and time point are not known. The chain is built from TRBV5-1 and TRBJ2-4; D remains ambiguous. This chain's CDR3 is CASSLDRRGKNIQYF. CDR3 nucleotides: TGCGCCAGCAGCTTGGATCGGCGTGGGAAAAACATTCAGTACTTC.